A selection of T cell receptor beta chains follows, all from one sample in a study of technical replicates of blood from a few donors. The table came from immunoSEQ multiplex PCR; TCRdb's copy has only in-frame clones and leaves some out. The repertoire holds 65,000 to 95,000 clones, with roughly 93% as singletons. Sequences were obtained from T cells isolated from PBMCs. The origin of the receptors is a human donor in good health. Each CDR3 is given with its conserved first and last residue. Fields, in order: clone size, V gene, J gene, D gene, CDR3 protein, CDR3 DNA. D genes are given only for firm matches. Rows may omit the clone size; those that give it use once, few, many or a size class.

size: once
V: TRBV7-2
J: TRBJ2-3
D: TRBD2
CDR3: CASSLVSSGGVLDTQYF
DNA: TGTGCCAGCAGCTTAGTATCTAGCGGGGGGGTGTTAGATACGCAGTATTTT

size: -
V: TRBV7-6
J: TRBJ2-7
D: -
CDR3: CASSLGASDYEQYF
DNA: TGTGCCAGCAGCTTAGGCGCTAGCGACTACGAGCAGTACTTC

size: -
V: TRBV4-1
J: TRBJ2-7
D: -
CDR3: CASSQQEGPYEQYF
DNA: TGCGCCAGCAGCCAGCAGGAGGGTCCCTACGAGCAGTACTTC

size: -
V: TRBV7-9
J: TRBJ2-7
D: TRBD2
CDR3: CASSFKALADTYEQYF
DNA: TGTGCCAGCAGTTTTAAGGCACTAGCGGATACCTACGAGCAGTACTTC

size: -
V: TRBV6-5
J: TRBJ2-7
D: TRBD2
CDR3: CASSYSLVYGRAEQYF
DNA: TGTGCCAGCAGTTACTCCCTGGTTTACGGGAGGGCCGAGCAGTACTTC

size: -
V: TRBV2
J: TRBJ2-2
D: TRBD1
CDR3: CASVPDRGLTGELFF
DNA: TGTGCCAGCGTGCCGGACAGGGGCCTTACCGGGGAGCTGTTTTTT

size: -
V: TRBV12-5
J: TRBJ2-7
D: -
CDR3: CASGLGRGSEQYF
DNA: TGTGCTAGTGGTTTGGGCAGGGGTAGCGAGCAGTACTTC

size: -
V: TRBV4-2
J: TRBJ1-5
D: TRBD1
CDR3: CASSLGQGRNQPQHF
DNA: TGTGCCAGCAGCCTAGGACAGGGAAGAAATCAGCCCCAGCATTTT

size: once
V: TRBV5-4
J: TRBJ2-3
D: TRBD2
CDR3: CASSLNSGRGRDTQYF
DNA: TGTGCCAGCAGCCTTAATAGCGGGAGGGGGAGGGATACGCAGTATTTT

size: -
V: TRBV9
J: TRBJ1-1
D: -
CDR3: CASSVGLATEAFF
DNA: TGTGCCAGCAGCGTAGGATTAGCCACTGAAGCTTTCTTT

size: -
V: TRBV6-6
J: TRBJ1-3
D: -
CDR3: CASSEQPSGNTIYF
DNA: TGTGCCAGCAGCGAACAGCCCTCTGGAAACACCATATATTTT

size: -
V: TRBV5-1
J: TRBJ1-1
D: TRBD1
CDR3: CASSLGTGGGRMNTEAFF
DNA: TGCGCCAGCAGCTTGGGGACAGGGGGAGGCAGAATGAACACTGAAGCTTTCTTT

size: once
V: TRBV6-4
J: TRBJ1-6
D: -
CDR3: CASSDSGGDNSPLHF
DNA: TGTGCCAGCAGTGACTCAGGCGGGGATAATTCACCCCTCCACTTT

size: -
V: TRBV4-2
J: TRBJ2-1
D: TRBD2
CDR3: CASSQFLARLAGTSNEQFF
DNA: TGTGCCAGCAGCCAATTTCTAGCCCGACTAGCGGGAACATCTAATGAGCAGTTCTTC

size: -
V: TRBV10-3
J: TRBJ2-2
D: TRBD1
CDR3: CAIRRGQGMTGELFF
DNA: TGTGCCATCAGGCGGGGACAGGGTATGACCGGGGAGCTGTTTTTT

size: -
V: TRBV9
J: TRBJ1-2
D: TRBD1
CDR3: CASSAGTGVQANYGYTF
DNA: TGTGCCAGCAGCGCCGGGACAGGGGTGCAAGCTAACTATGGCTACACCTTC

size: -
V: TRBV11-2
J: TRBJ1-2
D: TRBD1
CDR3: CASSFSPDMDRSANYGYTF
DNA: TGTGCCAGCAGCTTCTCCCCTGATATGGACAGGAGCGCTAACTATGGCTACACCTTC

size: -
V: TRBV5-6
J: TRBJ2-3
D: TRBD1
CDR3: CASSLISSGGGTDTQYF
DNA: TGTGCCAGCAGCTTGATTTCGTCAGGGGGTGGCACAGATACGCAGTATTTT

size: -
V: TRBV27
J: TRBJ2-5
D: -
CDR3: CASSLSSGGPRGTQYF
DNA: TGTGCCAGCAGTTTATCATCTGGGGGCCCACGGGGGACCCAGTACTTC

size: -
V: TRBV6-1
J: TRBJ2-7
D: -
CDR3: CASSEVTIQTYEQYF
DNA: TGTGCCAGCAGTGAAGTTACCATCCAGACCTACGAGCAGTACTTC

size: once
V: TRBV7-9
J: TRBJ2-1
D: TRBD2
CDR3: CASSLAGLAEYNEQFF
DNA: TGTGCCAGCAGCTTAGCGGGACTAGCTGAATACAATGAGCAGTTCTTC

size: -
V: TRBV27
J: TRBJ2-7
D: TRBD2
CDR3: CASSSTSGAYEQYF
DNA: TGTGCCAGCAGTTCGACTAGCGGGGCTTACGAGCAGTACTTC

size: -
V: TRBV6-4
J: TRBJ1-1
D: -
CDR3: CASSVDSMNTEAFF
DNA: TGTGCCAGCAGTGTGGACAGTATGAACACTGAAGCTTTCTTT

size: -
V: TRBV7-9
J: TRBJ1-2
D: -
CDR3: CASSSRVRNGYTF
DNA: TGTGCCAGCAGCTCCAGGGTACGAAATGGCTACACCTTC

size: -
V: TRBV2
J: TRBJ2-7
D: TRBD1
CDR3: CASLDRRISYEQYF
DNA: TGTGCCAGCTTGGACAGGAGAATCTCCTACGAGCAGTACTTC

size: once
V: TRBV2
J: TRBJ1-1
D: -
CDR3: CASQGYAEAFF
DNA: TGTGCCAGCCAGGGTTACGCTGAAGCTTTCTTT

size: -
V: TRBV5-4
J: TRBJ1-1
D: -
CDR3: CASSPQVSNTEAFF
DNA: TGTGCCAGCAGCCCCCAGGTCTCGAACACTGAAGCTTTCTTT

size: -
V: TRBV9
J: TRBJ2-7
D: TRBD2
CDR3: CASSVGAGGSYEQYF
DNA: TGTGCCAGCAGCGTAGGTGCCGGGGGGTCCTACGAGCAGTACTTC

size: -
V: TRBV6-1
J: TRBJ1-2
D: -
CDR3: CASTPTVVDGYTF
DNA: TGTGCCAGCACCCCAACAGTGGTCGACGGCTACACCTTC

size: -
V: TRBV7-9
J: TRBJ2-7
D: -
CDR3: CASSWVLGQETYEQYF
DNA: TGTGCCAGCAGCTGGGTTTTGGGGCAGGAGACCTACGAGCAGTACTTC

size: once
V: TRBV5-4
J: TRBJ1-2
D: -
CDR3: CASSLPSFPGQDGYTF
DNA: TGTGCCAGCAGCTTGCCGTCTTTTCCAGGGCAGGATGGCTACACCTTC

size: once
V: TRBV6-6
J: TRBJ2-3
D: -
CDR3: CASNQGSTDTQYF
DNA: TGTGCCAGCAATCAGGGCTCCACAGATACGCAGTATTTT

size: -
V: TRBV2
J: TRBJ2-5
D: -
CDR3: CASSESGLQETQYF
DNA: TGTGCCAGCAGTGAAAGCGGATTGCAAGAGACCCAGTACTTC

size: -
V: TRBV28
J: TRBJ2-5
D: -
CDR3: CASSGQPKETQYF
DNA: TGTGCCAGCAGTGGACAGCCGAAAGAGACCCAGTACTTC

size: -
V: TRBV5-1
J: TRBJ2-1
D: TRBD2
CDR3: CASSLRAGTSVDEQFF
DNA: TGCGCCAGCAGCTTGAGGGCCGGGACTAGCGTCGATGAGCAGTTCTTC

size: -
V: TRBV4-1
J: TRBJ2-3
D: TRBD2
CDR3: CASSQDLSGGSDTQYF
DNA: TGCGCCAGCAGCCAAGATCTGTCGGGAGGGTCAGATACGCAGTATTTT

size: -
V: TRBV2
J: TRBJ2-2
D: TRBD2
CDR3: CASSELAGAGELFF
DNA: TGTGCCAGCAGTGAACTAGCGGGGGCCGGGGAGCTGTTTTTT

size: -
V: TRBV5-1
J: TRBJ1-4
D: -
CDR3: CASRRQATNEKLFF
DNA: TGCGCCAGCAGGAGACAAGCAACTAATGAAAAACTGTTTTTT

size: -
V: TRBV15
J: TRBJ2-1
D: -
CDR3: CATSSLRGALNEQFF
DNA: TGTGCCACCAGCAGCCTCCGGGGGGCCCTCAATGAGCAGTTCTTC

size: -
V: TRBV29-1
J: TRBJ2-1
D: -
CDR3: CSVEPSSYNEQFF
DNA: TGCAGCGTTGAACCGAGCTCCTACAATGAGCAGTTCTTC

size: -
V: TRBV6-6
J: TRBJ1-2
D: -
CDR3: CASSFSRSGSGGYTF
DNA: TGTGCCAGCAGTTTCTCTAGATCAGGGTCCGGTGGCTACACCTTC

size: -
V: TRBV27
J: TRBJ2-2
D: -
CDR3: CASRDYGTNTGELFF
DNA: TGTGCCAGCAGGGATTACGGGACGAACACCGGGGAGCTGTTTTTT

size: -
V: TRBV6-5
J: TRBJ2-7
D: TRBD1
CDR3: CASSWRQGRSYEQYF
DNA: TGTGCCAGCAGTTGGAGACAGGGAAGGTCCTACGAGCAGTACTTC

size: once
V: TRBV25-1
J: TRBJ1-5
D: -
CDR3: CASSDRVFNQPQHF
DNA: TGTGCCAGCAGTGACAGGGTATTCAATCAGCCCCAGCATTTT

size: -
V: TRBV25-1
J: TRBJ2-1
D: -
CDR3: CASSEKTGYAWGEQFF
DNA: TGTGCCAGCAGTGAAAAAACAGGGTATGCTTGGGGTGAGCAGTTCTTC

size: -
V: TRBV29-1
J: TRBJ2-3
D: -
CDR3: CSAFGQKLDTQYF
DNA: TGCAGCGCTTTTGGGCAGAAACTAGATACGCAGTATTTT

size: -
V: TRBV20-1
J: TRBJ1-1
D: -
CDR3: CSARADTEAFF
DNA: TGCAGTGCTAGAGCGGACACTGAAGCTTTCTTT

size: -
V: TRBV10-1
J: TRBJ1-1
D: TRBD1
CDR3: CASSRDRGGTEAFF
DNA: TGCGCCAGCAGTCGCGACAGGGGGGGCACTGAAGCTTTCTTT

size: -
V: TRBV7-3
J: TRBJ2-3
D: -
CDR3: CASSSLRNTDTQYF
DNA: TGTGCCAGCAGCTCCCTAAGAAACACAGATACGCAGTATTTT

size: -
V: TRBV12-5
J: TRBJ2-7
D: TRBD1
CDR3: CASGPSQGIINYEQYF
DNA: TGTGCTAGTGGTCCTTCACAGGGGATAATTAACTACGAGCAGTACTTC

size: few
V: TRBV9
J: TRBJ2-2
D: TRBD2
CDR3: CASSARRWGLAAPHGTGELFF
DNA: TGTGCCAGCAGCGCCCGCCGGTGGGGACTAGCGGCCCCCCACGGGACCGGGGAGCTGTTTTTT

size: -
V: TRBV6-4
J: TRBJ2-2
D: -
CDR3: CASKSEQGSTGELFF
DNA: TGTGCCAGTAAAAGTGAACAGGGCTCAACCGGGGAGCTGTTTTTT

size: -
V: TRBV30
J: TRBJ2-7
D: -
CDR3: CALYSSYEQYF
DNA: TGTGCCCTATACAGCTCCTACGAGCAGTACTTC

size: -
V: TRBV28
J: TRBJ2-7
D: TRBD2
CDR3: CASRLLAGGGYEQYF
DNA: TGTGCCAGCAGATTACTAGCGGGAGGCGGCTACGAGCAGTACTTC